Below, one T cell receptor (beta chain) is given with its context. The data stem from a study of CD8 T cells in Susac syndrome. Study summary: Patients with Susac syndrome, at blood draw, were therapy-naive, on corticosteroids, or on intravenous immunoglobulin alone.

RNA, at about 0.45 to 1 ug, was reverse transcribed with random hexamers. A multiplex approach, immunoSEQ multiplex PCR, amplified TCR beta CDR3 across 54 Vbeta and 13 Jbeta. TCRdb analysed the immunoSEQ multiplex PCR reads with MiXCR anew, one entry per CDR3 protein. The data show over 130,000 distinct CDR3 sequences, roughly 94% seen once. The specimen sequenced was CD4+ T cells from PBMCs. This sequence originates from a human donor with Susac syndrome.

CDR3 coding DNA: TGTGCCAGCAGTGTTACCCTAGGGGGCGGTGAAAAACTGTTTTTT. It translates to CASSVTLGGGEKLFF. V is TRBV25-1 and J is TRBJ1-4; 7 nucleotides align to TRBD1. The CDR3 is made up of 15 amino acids. V trimming: 4 bases; J trimming: 7 bases; junction bases outside the gene matches: 9. Germline CDR1 MGHDK, CDR2 SYGVNS.